This T cell receptor (beta chain) was profiled in a study of human T cells and chemical hapten exposure. The library gave individual cDNA molecules unique molecular identifiers. TCRdb re-derived calls from the RACE reads in MiXCR, one entry per CDR3 protein. The sample includes around 360,000 distinct CDR3 sequences, about 6% of them seen just once. Time point: patch test 2, 6 weeks after DPC sensitization. The sample's treatment: therapeutic diphenylcyclopropenone sensitization with weekly scalp DPC. Whole blood, unfractionated, served as the material for total RNA extraction. The sample in question was whole blood, obtained in connection with sensitization to the hapten diphenylcyclopropenone (DPC). The sequence was collected from a woman between 18 and 29 years old with alopecia areata. Some clones in this sample may be carry-over from other donors' samples.

The CDR3 nucleotides read TGCGCCAGCAGCCAAGATCGGGACTACTCCTACGAGCAGTACTTC. It specifies CASSQDRDYSYEQYF. V usage is TRBV4-3 and J usage is TRBJ2-7, with 7 bases aligning to TRBD2. This CDR3 contains 15 residues. The germline V gene has CDR1 LGHNA and CDR2 YSLEER. The J segment lost 0 bases and the V segment lost 0 bases, leaving 2 bases of the junction unmatched.